The clone carrying this TCR beta chain has a single count. Antigen unknown. Primers for the PCR totalled 60 Vbeta and 13 Jbeta. Clones were read by immunoSEQ multiplex PCR, and TCRdb kept only the in-frame ones, dropping some. The sample gives about 210,000 clones, roughly 80% of which show up once; approximately 2.9% is in the top ten. The ends lost 5 bases at V and 7 bases at J; junction bases unmatched: 7. Looked up from germline, CDR1 is SEHNR and CDR2 is FQNEAQ (reference sequence). CDR3 length: 15 residues. These data originate in a study of cytomegalovirus exposure and HLA in healthy donors. Whole-study findings and limits: With later analysis, a missense DCLRE1C variant became linked to TCR beta V- and J-gene trimming. The only immune exposure information that was available was CMV serostatus.

Sequences were obtained from PBMCs. The sequence was obtained from a man aged 25 to 40 in good health and CMV-seronegative. The chain carries TRBV7-9 and TRBJ2-2; TRBD1 matches at 10 bases. Here the CDR3 DNA reads TGTGCCAGCAGCCCACCCGGGACAGGGGACGGGGAGCTGTTTTTT. As protein: CASSPPGTGDGELFF.